A single sample is the source of the 21 T cell receptor beta chains below, sequenced in a study of blood T cell repertoires in COVID-19. The table came from immunoSEQ multiplex PCR; TCRdb's copy has only in-frame clones and leaves some out. The table shows under 200,000 clones, with 88% occurring only once. Input material: peripheral blood. The receptors were gathered from a middle-aged man with active or convalescent COVID-19.

This chain joins TRBV19 and TRBJ1-5; maybe TRBD1 (5 bases). The germline V gene encodes CDR1 LNHDA and CDR2 SQIVND (reference sequence). The CDR3 is 15 residues long. The germline V and J ends were trimmed by 6 bases and 0 bases, with 12 bases remaining between them. The CDR3 bases are TGTGCCAGTAGCACCAGACAGTCTAGCAATCAGCCCCAGCATTTT. This codes for CASSTRQSSNQPQHF. The full variable domain, in which reference TRBV19 and TRBJ1-5 provide the parts outside the CDR3, is DGGITQSPKYLFRKEGQNVTLSCEQNLNHDAMYWYRQDPGQGLRLIYYSQIVNDFQKGDIAEGYSVSREKKESFPLTVTSAQKNPTAFYLCASSTRQSSNQPQHFGDGTRLSIL.

V is TRBV5-1 and J is TRBJ1-3; no definite D call. This CDR3 has 16 residues. The germline CDR1 and CDR2 sequences are SGHRS and YFSETQ. V was cut by 2 bases and J by 0 bases, with 12 bases left in between. The CDR3 loop is CASSFTASSSGNTIYF. CDR3 DNA: TGCGCCAGCAGCTTTACGGCATCTAGCTCTGGAAACACCATATATTTT.

The chain combines TRBV19 with TRBJ1-5; tentative D call: TRBD1 (6 bases). V gave up 6 bases and J gave up 4 bases, with 10 bases separating them. This CDR3 has 13 amino acids. Germline values: CDR1 LNHDA, CDR2 SQIVND (reference sequence). The CDR3 DNA follows: TGTGCCAGTAGGTACACAGGGAATCAGCCCCAGCATTTT. It is translated as CASRYTGNQPQHF.

V and J are TRBV5-4 and TRBJ2-6; the match to TRBD2 covers 16 bases. Germline V gene lookup returns CDR1 SGHNT and CDR2 YYREEE (reference sequence). The CDR3 has 19 amino acids. Trimming cost V 5 bases and J 0 bases; bases outside gene matches: 5. The CDR3 bases are TGTGCCAGCAGTTCCGGGACTAGCGGGGGGGTCTCTGGGGCCAACGTCCTGACTTTC. Translation: CASSSGTSGGVSGANVLTF.

This rearrangement joins TRBV5-6 to TRBJ2-7; TRBD1 matches at 7 bases. CDR3 size: 16 residues. J was trimmed by 1 base and V by 0 bases; bases with no gene match: 7. Germline V gene data show CDR1 as SGHDT and CDR2 as YYEEEE. The CDR3 DNA is TGTGCCAGCAGCTTGGGGGGGACAGCGAGATCCTACGAGCAGTACTTC. Translating gives CASSLGGTARSYEQYF.

Only one count was recorded for this clone. The chain joins TRBV27 to TRBJ1-1; 12 bases align to TRBD1. The CDR3 is 14 residues long. Germline trimming cut 3 bases from V and 5 bases from J; bases unmatched to any gene: 1. From germline, CDR1 is MNHEY and CDR2 SMNVEV (reference sequence). The CDR3 region is CASSLGQGATEAFF. CDR3 bases: TGTGCCAGCAGTTTGGGACAGGGGGCGACTGAAGCTTTCTTT.

The V call is TRBV29-1, the J call TRBJ2-7, with 9 bases lining up with TRBD2. Germline assignment: CDR1 SQVTM and CDR2 ANQGSEA. There are 19 residues in the CDR3. Trimming cost V 1 base and J 0 bases; bases outside gene matches: 16. In DNA, the CDR3 is TGCAGCGTTGAAGCTGGGGCTAGCGGGATATCCCCCTCCTCCTACGAGCAGTACTTC. Protein product: CSVEAGASGISPSSYEQYF.

The rearrangement links TRBV19 to TRBJ1-1; D uncertain. This CDR3 is 13 amino acids long. Germline assignment: CDR1 LNHDA and CDR2 SQIVND (reference sequence). Between the trimmed V and J ends, which lost 4 bases and 11 bases, there was a span of 17 bases. The CDR3 bases are TGTGCCAGTAGTACCCAAGGTCGGTGGAGGGCTTTCTTT. Translating gives CASSTQGRWRAFF.

This clone was recorded once. This sequence joins TRBV18 and TRBJ2-3; D may be TRBD2 (5 bases). The CDR3 sequence is 16 residues long. Looked up from germline, CDR1 is KGHSH and CDR2 is LQKENI. With 3 bases removed from V and 4 bases from J, the gap between germline ends came to 17 bases. CDR3 sequence: CASSPGRGYGPDTQYF. The DNA for the CDR3 is TGTGCCAGCTCACCCGGTCGGGGATATGGCCCAGATACGCAGTATTTT.

This clone appeared a single time. The chain is built from TRBV19 and TRBJ2-5; TRBD1 is a possible D gene (6 bases). The V and J ends lost 4 bases and 7 bases respectively, with 13 bases between them. This CDR3 comprises 13 residues. Germline CDR1 reads LNHDA; CDR2 reads SQIVND (reference sequence). CDR3 sequence (DNA): TGTGCCAGTAGTACTACCCTACAGGGGACCCAGTACTTC. Translation: CASSTTLQGTQYF.

The chain has TRBV18 and TRBJ1-1; 7 bases agree with TRBD1. Germline CDR1 reads KGHSH; CDR2 reads LQKENI. The CDR3 length is 15 residues. V trimming: 5 bases; J trimming: 0 bases; junction bases outside the gene matches: 6. The CDR3 is CASSDRDRLNTEAFF. Written as DNA, the CDR3 is TGTGCCAGCTCAGATCGGGACAGACTGAACACTGAAGCTTTCTTT. Full variable domain (missing parts from reference TRBV18 and TRBJ1-1): NAGVMQNPRHLVRRRGQEARLRCSPMKGHSHVYWYRQLPEEGLKFMVYLQKENIIDESGMPKERFSAEFPKEGPSILRIQQVVRGDSAAYFCASSDRDRLNTEAFFGQGTRLTVV.

This clone was picked up a small number of times. The chain employs TRBV3-1 (or the pseudogene TRBV3-2) and TRBJ1-2; 7 nucleotides match TRBD1. This CDR3 region has 14 residues. Germline V lookup: CDR1 LGHDT, CDR2 YNNKEL (reference sequence). Trimming took 0 bases from V and 6 from J; bases not matched to a gene: 4. The CDR3 loop is CASSQEGQPHGYTF. CDR3 nucleotide sequence: TGTGCCAGCAGCCAAGAGGGACAGCCACATGGCTACACCTTC.

This chain uses TRBV28 with TRBJ2-7; D is possibly TRBD2 (5 bases). CDR3 size: 16 residues. From germline, CDR1 is MDHEN and CDR2 SYDVKM. Trimming stripped 3 bases from V and 5 bases from J, with 20 bases between. The CDR3 bases are TGTGCCAGCAGTTTCCCCTCCGGGGTAGTGGAGGACGAGCAGTACTTC. Translation: CASSFPSGVVEDEQYF.

The rearrangement links TRBV5-1 to TRBJ1-1; D gene ambiguous. This CDR3 comprises 16 residues. Trimming stripped 1 base from V and 3 bases from J, with 16 bases between. Germline V gene sequence: CDR1 SGHRS, CDR2 YFSETQ. CDR3 residues: CASSLLQRYQDTEAFF. As DNA, the CDR3 is TGCGCCAGCAGCTTGTTGCAGCGGTACCAAGACACTGAAGCTTTCTTT.

This clone was seen a few times. The chain combines TRBV5-1 with TRBJ1-2; TRBD1 matches 12 bases. Germline V gene sequence: CDR1 SGHRS, CDR2 YFSETQ. With 4 bases clipped from V and 4 bases from J, the junction kept 14 bases outside the gene matches. CDR3 length: 18 amino acids. CDR3 loop: CASSPGTGTGGGIYGYTF. As DNA, the CDR3 is TGCGCCAGCAGCCCAGGTACCGGGACAGGGGGCGGTATCTATGGCTACACCTTC.

This chain joins TRBV6-2 or TRBV6-3 and TRBJ2-2, with TRBD2 matching 13 bases. CDR3 length: 15 residues. Germline loops: CDR1 MNHEY, CDR2 SVGEGT. After removal of 6 bases from V and 10 bases from J, the junction contained 8 bases not matched to a gene. CDR3 region: CASSKTSGGALELFF. The DNA of the CDR3 is TGTGCCAGCAGCAAAACTAGCGGGGGGGCCCTGGAGCTGTTTTTT.

The chain combines TRBV6-1 with TRBJ1-5; 10 nucleotides match TRBD1. This CDR3 region has 14 residues. After removal of 6 bases from V and 6 bases from J, the junction contained 5 bases not matched to a gene. CDR1 is MNHNS and CDR2 is SASEGT in the germline V gene. The CDR3 loop is CASRRDRGTQPQHF. The CDR3 DNA reads as TGTGCCAGCAGGCGGGACAGGGGAACTCAGCCCCAGCATTTT.

This chain joins TRBV6-5 and TRBJ2-7, with TRBD2 identical over 13 bases. Losses at the gene ends were 6 bases for V and 6 bases for J; bases not matched to a gene: 8. CDR3 length: 15 amino acids. The V gene's germline CDR1 is MNHEY and CDR2 SVGAGI. The CDR3 DNA is TGTGCCAGCAGCCACCGGACTAGCGGGAGTAGCGAGCAGTACTTC. Amino acids: CASSHRTSGSSEQYF.

V gene TRBV7-2 combines with J gene TRBJ1-3; weak D call: TRBD1 (5 bases). The CDR3 loop spans 14 amino acids. CDR1 is SGHTA, CDR2 FQGNSA, per germline. V was trimmed by 8 bases and J by 0 bases, leaving 11 bases between them. CDR3 sequence: CASGRTSSGNTIYF. DNA for the CDR3: TGTGCCAGCGGGAGGACATCCTCTGGAAACACCATATATTTT.

V and J are TRBV18 and TRBJ2-6, with TRBD1 identical over 11 bases. CDR3 size: 19 residues. V was clipped by 3 bases and J by 0 bases; unmatched bases: 7. CDR1 KGHSH and CDR2 LQKENI come from the germline V gene. CDR3 sequence (DNA): TGTGCCAGCTCACCCTCCTGGACAGGGGGCATCTCTGGGGCCAACGTCCTGACTTTC. Amino acids: CASSPSWTGGISGANVLTF.

The table lists this clone with a few counts. V and J are TRBV27 and TRBJ2-3; D unresolved. V lost 5 bases to trimming and J lost 7 bases, with 16 bases between them. The CDR3 is 14 residues long. Per the germline V gene, CDR1 is MNHEY and CDR2 is SMNVEV (reference sequence). CDR3 sequence: CASSPVGGWHTQYF. The CDR3 region has the DNA TGTGCCAGCAGTCCCGTTGGCGGTTGGCATACGCAGTATTTT.